This TCR beta chain was retrieved from a study of T-cell reconstitution after alpha-beta-depleted transplantation in children. CDR1 and CDR2 from the germline V gene are SGHTA and FQGNSA. The CDR3 length is 15 residues. V lost 1 base and J lost 4; bases outside the gene matches: 6. During its preparation, the TCRbeta library received unique molecular identifiers. TCRdb recomputed calls from the PCR reads with MiXCR, one row per CDR3 protein. The sample consists of over 85,000 distinct CDR3 sequences, approximately 10% of them appearing once. This clonotype was observed many times. Sequenced here: PBMCs from the stem cell graft donor, sampled from the stem cell graft. The chain uses TRBV7-2 and TRBJ2-7, with 8 bases aligning to TRBD2. The receptor was isolated from a human donor who donated a stem cell graft to a child with acute lymphoblastic leukemia. CDR3 amino acids: CASSLESGSGYEQYF. DNA for the CDR3: TGTGCCAGCAGCTTAGAAAGCGGGAGTGGGTACGAGCAGTACTTC.